This TCR beta chain appears in the sequencing data of a study of blood T cell repertoires in COVID-19. At the level of the study: Some COVID-19 samples were acute and others convalescent; all came from the United States, Italy and Spain. From T cells, B-cell-depleted T cells, or PBMCs came the material, which was cDNA or gDNA.

The germline gives CDR1 MNHEY, CDR2 SMNVEV (reference sequence). Trimming removed 4 bases at V and 5 bases at J, with 21 bases between. This CDR3 has 16 amino acids. Per the original data handling: Estimates of nucleated cell counts were drawn from the amplification of reference gene primers. The protocol was immunoSEQ multiplex PCR, while the TCRdb copy is restricted to in-frame clones and leaves out a portion. From that table come the V and J calls and clone size; the DNA was used to work out D and trimming. The sample shows 150,000 to 200,000 clones, more than 75% of them seen only once. This TCR derives from a human donor in a cohort sampled during active COVID-19. Sequenced material: peripheral blood. The rearrangement links TRBV27 to TRBJ2-7; TRBD2 might be the D (7 bases). CDR3 amino acids: CASSSYRGRGVDEQYF. The CDR3 nucleotides are TGTGCCAGCAGTTCATACCGGGGGAGGGGGGTTGACGAGCAGTACTTC.